The next 13 T cell receptor beta chains were all read from a single sample in a study. TCRdb ran MiXCR on the 5' RACE reads and lists one entry per CDR3 protein. The sample consists of approximately 40,000 distinct CDR3 sequences, approximately 31% of them appearing once. Sequenced material: tumor-infiltrating memory CD4+ T cells sorted from the breast tumor. Subset indicated: memory CD4+ T cells, CD4+CD45RO+CD25-. All receptors derive from a female donor with breast cancer.

This clonotype came up a few times. V and J are TRBV12-3 or TRBV12-4 and TRBJ1-6; TRBD1 might be the D (5 bases). The CDR3 runs to 14 residues. Trimming removed 3 bases at V and 11 bases at J, with 14 bases between. The CDR3 loop is CASSLGRPSAPLHF. Here the CDR3 DNA reads TGTGCCAGCAGTTTGGGACGGCCTTCGGCACCCCTCCACTTT.

V gene TRBV6-1 combines with J gene TRBJ2-3; D assignment may be TRBD1 or TRBD2 (6 bases each). Germline V lookup: CDR1 MNHNS, CDR2 SASEGT. The ends were cut back, 5 bases at V and 6 bases at J, with 15 bases in the middle. The CDR3 sequence is 14 residues long. The CDR3 loop reads CASSYQGTADTQYF. The CDR3 bases are TGTGCCAGCAGTTACCAGGGGACTGCCGATACGCAGTATTTT.

Sample share makes this clonotype medium-sized (0.01 to 0.1%). The rearrangement joins TRBV9 to TRBJ2-5; 7 nucleotides align to TRBD1. Germline V gives CDR1 SGDLS, CDR2 YYNGEE. V dropped 0 bases and J dropped 6; count of bases not matched to a gene: 5. The CDR3 extends over 14 amino acids. The CDR3 loop is CASSVAYRGQTQYF. CDR3 nucleotide sequence: TGTGCCAGCAGCGTAGCCTACAGGGGACAGACCCAGTACTTC.

In this sample, this clonotype turned up many times. V and J are TRBV4-3 and TRBJ2-3; D uncertain. Trimming left V 4 bases short and J 1 base short, with 15 bases between. Germline values: CDR1 LGHNA, CDR2 YSLEER. This CDR3 is 16 amino acids long. DNA for the CDR3: TGCGCCAGCAGCCTCCGGACCACAATGGGCACAGATACGCAGTATTTT. This codes for CASSLRTTMGTDTQYF.

This clonotype was detected only a few times. V is TRBV3-1 and J is TRBJ2-7; no clear D. The CDR3 loop spans 12 amino acids. V was trimmed by 3 bases and J by 7 bases, leaving 10 bases between them. CDR1 is LGHDT, CDR2 YNNKEL, per germline (reference sequence). The CDR3 region has the DNA TGTGCCAGCAGCCAGGTAAACCTGGAGCAGTACTTC. This codes for CASSQVNLEQYF.

This sequence joins TRBV20-1 and TRBJ2-2; 7 bases are shared with TRBD1. The CDR3 runs to 15 residues. The germline V gene encodes CDR1 DFQATT and CDR2 SNEGSKA (reference sequence). Trimming cost V 6 bases and J 1 base; bases outside gene matches: 8. CDR3 DNA: TGCAGTGCCCCCGGACAGGAAGGGAACACCGGGGAGCTGTTTTTT. It specifies CSAPGQEGNTGELFF.

This clonotype was recorded a few times. The chain couples TRBV3-1 to TRBJ1-2; TRBD1 matches at 10 bases. CDR1 LGHDT and CDR2 YNNKEL come from the germline V gene (reference sequence). The ends lost 5 bases at V and 8 bases at J; junction bases unmatched: 14. This CDR3 has 16 residues. The CDR3 protein is CASSVRDRGPINGYTF. The CDR3 DNA is TGTGCCAGCAGCGTCCGGGACAGGGGACCGATCAACGGCTACACCTTC.

The rearrangement links TRBV20-1 to TRBJ2-1; TRBD1 or TRBD2 may be the D gene (5 bases each). V was pared by 4 bases and J by 6 bases, with 16 bases between. The CDR3 is made up of 14 amino acids. Germline CDR1 and CDR2: DFQATT and SNEGSKA (reference sequence). The CDR3 bases are TGCAGTGCTACCGGGACGCCCGGTAGCAATGAGCAGTTCTTC. It yields the protein CSATGTPGSNEQFF.

The chain is built from TRBV28 and TRBJ2-7; D not certain. Germline V CDR1 and CDR2: MDHEN, SYDVKM. The CDR3 runs 14 residues. The V end lost 5 bases, the J end lost 4 bases, and 15 bases lay between the germline ends. CDR3 DNA sequence: TGTGCCAGCAGTCCCGGACGGGTGGGGTACGAGCAGTACTTC. Translating gives CASSPGRVGYEQYF.

The V call is TRBV7-3, the J call TRBJ2-1; 12 positions match TRBD2. J was trimmed by 3 bases and V by 1 base; bases with no gene match: 7. CDR3 length equals 18 residues. In germline, CDR1 is SGHTA, CDR2 FQGTGA. The CDR3 DNA reads as TGTGCCAGCAGCTTAAATCCTAGCGGGAGGGCCAACTACAATGAGCAGTTCTTC. It yields the protein CASSLNPSGRANYNEQFF.

This clonotype was seen a handful of times. This sequence joins TRBV20-1 and TRBJ2-1, with D tentatively TRBD2 (5 bases). V lost 6 bases to trimming and J lost 0 bases, with 18 bases between them. The CDR3 has 16 amino acids. From germline, CDR1 is DFQATT and CDR2 SNEGSKA (reference sequence). The CDR3 loop is CSAPRLNTDSYNEQFF. As DNA, the CDR3 is TGCAGTGCACCCAGACTAAACACGGACTCCTACAATGAGCAGTTCTTC.

This clonotype was counted a few times. The gene calls are TRBV7-2 and TRBJ2-4; 11 bases fit TRBD2. The CDR3 totals 16 residues. The junction had 4 bases not matched to a gene; V was cut back by 4 bases and J by 2 bases. CDR1 and CDR2 (germline): SGHTA, FQGNSA. The CDR3 is CASSSLAGVPKNIQYF. The CDR3 DNA reads TGTGCCAGCAGCTCACTAGCGGGGGTTCCCAAAAACATTCAGTACTTC.

This clonotype was found a few times. The chain combines TRBV7-9 with TRBJ2-1; 15 bases are shared with TRBD2. The germline CDR1 and CDR2 sequences are SEHNR and FQNEAQ (reference sequence). This CDR3 is 17 amino acids long. Trimming cost V 3 bases and J 6 bases; bases outside gene matches: 6. The CDR3 sequence is CASSFSAGLAGGNEQFF. The CDR3 nucleotides are TGTGCCAGCAGCTTTTCCGCGGGACTAGCGGGGGGCAATGAGCAGTTCTTC.